The source of this TCR beta chain is a study of graft-versus-host responses after intestinal transplantation. This clone appeared once. What it binds is unknown. This CDR3 contains 16 residues. Germline loops: CDR1 LNHNV, CDR2 YYDKDF (reference sequence). V gave up 0 bases and J gave up 9 bases, with 18 bases separating them. Whole-study findings and limits: Recipient marrow contained GvH clones, some of which appeared first in ileum or blood.

Sequencing was performed with immunoSEQ multiplex PCR; in TCRdb, only in-frame clones are kept and a portion is missing. In the table there are about 120,000 clones, approximately 95% of which are singletons. This sequence originates from a human donor who received an intestinal transplant. The input for sequencing was unstimulated CD8+ T cells sorted from spleen or lymph node cells, taken before intestinal transplant. V and J are TRBV15 and TRBJ1-5, with D perhaps matching TRBD1 (5 bases). The CDR3 region is CATSRDGDPWLSPQHF. The CDR3 DNA is TGTGCCACCAGCAGAGATGGGGACCCCTGGCTCTCGCCCCAGCATTTT.